What follows is one TCR beta chain and its context. The antigen remains undetermined. Germline V gene data show CDR1 as SGDLS and CDR2 as YYNGEE. The CDR3 consists of 18 residues. With V trimmed by 4 bases and J by 0 bases, 9 bases remained unmatched. These data are taken from a study of cytomegalovirus exposure and HLA in healthy donors. The wider study: Sequencing of about 179 million T cells in an earlier analysis found 120 million or so unique TCR beta sequences. Findings and caveats of the study: Reportedly, TCR beta sequences accurately predicted HLA-A and HLA-B alleles in most subjects. Later analysis identified a missense DCLRE1C variant that was linked to TCR beta V- and J-gene trimming.

The PCR was carried out with 60 Vbeta primers and 13 Jbeta primers. The method was immunoSEQ multiplex PCR; TCRdb's version includes in-frame clones alone and lacks a portion of them. The sample lists approximately 170,000 clones; approximately 77% were seen once. V and J are TRBV9 and TRBJ2-6, with 8 bases lining up with TRBD1. Sequencing input: PBMCs. The receptor comes from a male donor in good health and CMV-seronegative. CDR3 nucleotide sequence: TGTGCCAGCAGCCCATGGACAGGGAAAGTCTCTGGGGCCAACGTCCTGACTTTC. Protein: CASSPWTGKVSGANVLTF.